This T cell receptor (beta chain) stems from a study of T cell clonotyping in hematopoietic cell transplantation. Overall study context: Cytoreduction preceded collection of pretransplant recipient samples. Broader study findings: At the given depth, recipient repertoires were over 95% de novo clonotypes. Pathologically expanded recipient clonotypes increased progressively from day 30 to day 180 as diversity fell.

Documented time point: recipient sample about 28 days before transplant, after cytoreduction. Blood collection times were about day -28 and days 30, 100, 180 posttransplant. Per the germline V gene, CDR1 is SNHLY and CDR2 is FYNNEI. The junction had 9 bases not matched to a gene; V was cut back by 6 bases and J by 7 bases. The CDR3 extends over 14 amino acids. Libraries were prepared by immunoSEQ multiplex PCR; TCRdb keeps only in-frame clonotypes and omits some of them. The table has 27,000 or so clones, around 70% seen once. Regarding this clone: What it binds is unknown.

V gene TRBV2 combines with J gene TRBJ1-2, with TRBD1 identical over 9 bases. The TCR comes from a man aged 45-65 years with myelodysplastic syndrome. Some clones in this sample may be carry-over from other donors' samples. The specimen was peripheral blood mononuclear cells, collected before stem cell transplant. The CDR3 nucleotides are TGTGCCAGCAGGACGGGACAGGGAGACGGTGGCTACACCTTC. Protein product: CASRTGQGDGGYTF. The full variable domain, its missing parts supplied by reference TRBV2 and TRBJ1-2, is EPEVTQTPSHQVTQMGQEVILRCVPISNHLYFYWYRQILGQKVEFLVSFYNNEISEKSEIFDDQFSVERPDGSNFTLKIRSTKLEDSAMYFCASRTGQGDGGYTFGSGTRLTVV.